The 21 T cell receptor beta chains given below trace back to one sample, sequenced in a study of OX40 agonist ivuxolimab in advanced cancers. TCRdb keeps only in-frame clones here, not all; method: immunoSEQ multiplex PCR. This repertoire shows tens of thousands of clones, over 75% found once; its top ten account for 13%. This specimen consisted of CD4+ or CD8+ T cells sorted from blood, obtained in a trial of the OX40 agonist ivuxolimab. The source of these receptors is an adult with an advanced solid tumor such as melanoma, head and neck, liver or kidney cancer.

Only one count was recorded for this clone. This chain links TRBV19 with TRBJ1-3, with no clear D. CDR3 length: 15 residues. Per germline, CDR1 LNHDA and CDR2 SQIVND (reference sequence). The ends were cut back, 3 bases at V and 0 bases at J, with 9 bases in the middle. The CDR3 nucleotides read TGTGCCAGTAGTATGGACCGTTACTCTGGAAACACCATATATTTT. Encoded protein: CASSMDRYSGNTIYF.

The chain has TRBV5-1 and TRBJ2-7; D unclear. Trimming pared 3 bases from V and 1 base from J, leaving 5 bases between. Germline V gene sequence: CDR1 SGHRS, CDR2 YFSETQ. The CDR3 totals 12 residues. The CDR3, as DNA: TGCGCCAGCAGCTCTCCTTCCTACGAGCAGTACTTC. Its translation is CASSSPSYEQYF.

The DNA for the CDR3 is TGCGCCAGCAGCAAAACGAAGGGCACAGGTTCGGCAGATACGCAGTATTTT. Its translation: CASSKTKGTGSADTQYF. The gene calls are TRBV5-1 and TRBJ2-3; D may be TRBD1 (5 bases). Germline V lookup: CDR1 SGHRS, CDR2 YFSETQ. CDR3 length: 17 residues. V dropped 4 bases and J dropped 4 bases, with 22 bases sitting between them.

This clone was seen a few times. The J gene is TRBJ2-1, the V gene TRBV19; 9 bases are shared with TRBD1. Per the germline V gene, CDR1 is LNHDA and CDR2 is SQIVND (reference sequence). This CDR3 comprises 13 residues. After removal of 6 bases from V and 9 bases from J, the junction contained 6 bases not matched to a gene. The CDR3 reads CASSKQGALEQFF. The CDR3 region has the DNA TGTGCCAGTAGCAAACAGGGGGCGCTTGAGCAGTTCTTC.

The chain is built from TRBV6-1 and TRBJ2-7, with D unresolved. CDR1 is MNHNS and CDR2 is SASEGT in the germline V gene. Trimming removed 6 bases at V and 5 bases at J, with 14 bases between. This CDR3 contains 13 residues. CDR3 loop: CASRDPPKNEQYF. The CDR3 nucleotides read TGTGCCAGCAGGGACCCCCCGAAGAACGAGCAGTACTTC.

V and J are TRBV10-2 and TRBJ2-6; D possibly corresponds to TRBD1 (5 bases). The length of the CDR3 is 16 residues. Germline-derived CDR1 and CDR2 are WSHSY and SAAADI. V was clipped by 5 bases and J by 0 bases, with 11 bases between them. CDR3 loop: CASSPQGPSGANVLTF. CDR3 coding DNA: TGCGCCAGCAGTCCCCAGGGCCCCTCTGGGGCCAACGTCCTGACTTTC.

J is TRBJ1-4 and V is TRBV9; D not resolved. The V gene's germline CDR1 is SGDLS and CDR2 YYNGEE. The CDR3 length is 14 residues. Trimming cost V 1 base and J 6 bases, with 10 bases left between them. In nucleotides, the CDR3 is TGTGCCAGCAGCGTAAGGTCGGTCGATGAAAAACTGTTTTTT. Encoded protein: CASSVRSVDEKLFF.

The chain employs TRBV6-5 and TRBJ1-4; D is unclear. The CDR3 spans 11 residues. The V and J ends lost 5 bases and 7 bases respectively, with 5 bases between them. Germline V lookup: CDR1 MNHEY, CDR2 SVGAGI. CDR3 in amino acids: CASSNTEKLFF. In nucleotides, the CDR3 is TGTGCCAGCAGTAACACTGAAAAACTGTTTTTT.

This rearrangement joins TRBV6-6 to TRBJ2-1; no firm D call. This CDR3 has 14 amino acids. Germline CDR1 MNHNY, CDR2 SVGAGI (reference sequence). Trimming took 2 bases from V and 6 from J, leaving 11 bases between them. As DNA, the CDR3 is TGTGCCAGCAGTTACCGCCAGTTAGTCAATGAGCAGTTCTTC. Amino acid sequence: CASSYRQLVNEQFF.

The chain employs TRBV5-1 and TRBJ2-3; D unresolved. V dropped 2 bases and J dropped 4 bases, with 5 bases sitting between them. The germline gives CDR1 SGHRS, CDR2 YFSETQ. The CDR3 consists of 12 residues. The CDR3 is CASSFVPDTQYF. CDR3 nucleotides: TGCGCCAGCAGCTTTGTCCCAGATACGCAGTATTTT. The full variable domain, with the rest looked up from reference TRBV5-1 and TRBJ2-3, is KAGVTQTPRYLIKTRGQQVTLSCSPISGHRSVSWYQQTPGQGLQFLFEYFSETQRNKGNFPGRFSGRQFSNSRSEMNVSTLELGDSALYLCASSFVPDTQYFGPGTRLTVL.

This chain uses TRBV28 with TRBJ1-2; tentative D call: TRBD1 (6 bases). CDR3 length equals 13 residues. CDR1 MDHEN and CDR2 SYDVKM come from the germline V gene. V gave up 5 bases and J gave up 3 bases, with 10 bases separating them. CDR3 amino acids: CASSPNRDYGYTF. CDR3 in DNA: TGTGCCAGCAGTCCTAACAGGGACTATGGCTACACCTTC.

The sample holds one count of this clone. The junction does not match germline at one end; this may be a read error. The CDR3 coding sequence is TGTGCCAGCAGGACAAACAGGGCGGGGGTTTTC. Protein sequence: CASRTNRAGVF. The chain employs TRBV7-2 and TRBJ2-7; a weak D match, TRBD2 (7 bases). This CDR3 region has 11 residues. Germline assignment: CDR1 SGHTA and CDR2 FQGNSA.

The chain combines TRBV27 with TRBJ2-7, with TRBD1 matching over 9 bases. This CDR3 is built from 16 residues. V lost 5 bases to trimming and J lost 3 bases; unmatched junction nucleotides: 11. Germline CDR1 MNHEY, CDR2 SMNVEV (reference sequence). In DNA form, the CDR3 reads TGTGCCAGCAGTGGGACTTTCGGGACAGGGCGCTACGAGCAGTACTTC. Translation: CASSGTFGTGRYEQYF.

Notes on this clone: A junction end diverges from the germline sequence, so it may reflect a read error. The V and J genes are TRBV4-1 and TRBJ1-2; D ambiguous. Germline V gene data show CDR1 as MGHRA and CDR2 as YSYEKL. This CDR3 has 16 amino acids. CDR3 region: CAGSQAQTGSNYGYTF. Here the CDR3 DNA reads TGCGCCGGCAGCCAAGCCCAAACGGGCTCGAACTATGGCTACACCTTC.

The CDR3 here is CASRRVANTEAFF. The CDR3, as DNA: TGCGCCAGCAGGCGGGTGGCGAACACTGAAGCTTTCTTT. The chain uses TRBV5-1 and TRBJ1-1, with unresolved D. Germline CDR1 is SGHRS and CDR2 is YFSETQ. The CDR3 extends over 13 amino acids. V gave up 5 bases and J gave up 1 base, with 9 bases separating them.

The rearrangement links TRBV19 to TRBJ1-4, with D perhaps matching TRBD1 (6 bases). Germline loops: CDR1 LNHDA, CDR2 SQIVND (reference sequence). Trimming removed 7 bases at V and 3 bases at J, with 15 bases between. The CDR3 is made up of 15 amino acids. The CDR3 DNA follows: TGTGCCAGTAACCCTCAGGGGAGGGCTAATGAAAAACTGTTTTTT. It encodes CASNPQGRANEKLFF.

To note about this clone: Germline and junction disagree at one end, which may indicate a read error. The chain couples TRBV7-2 to TRBJ2-1, with D uncertain. Germline V gene sequence: CDR1 SGHTA, CDR2 FQGNSA. This CDR3 region has 15 residues. This CDR3 is CASRLGRSSYNEQFF. CDR3 bases: TGTGCCAGCAGATTAGGAAGGAGCTCCTACAATGAGCAGTTCTTC.

V gene TRBV10-1 combines with J gene TRBJ2-7; the D gene is possibly TRBD2 (6 bases). CDR1 and CDR2 from the germline V gene are WNHNN and SYGVQD (reference sequence). The CDR3 is made up of 14 amino acids. V shed 9 bases and J shed 2 bases, with 17 bases lying between them. DNA for the CDR3: TGCGCCAGATCCGGGATTAGCGGAACCTACGAGCAGTACTTC. It translates to CARSGISGTYEQYF.

The rearrangement uses TRBV10-3 and TRBJ1-6; D uncertain. Trimming took off 3 bases at V and 9 bases at J, with 12 bases between the two ends. The CDR3 is made up of 14 amino acids. The germline V gene has CDR1 ENHRY and CDR2 SYGVKD. CDR3 amino acids: CAISDRISSSPLHF. The CDR3 region has the DNA TGTGCCATCAGTGATCGAATATCGAGTTCACCCCTCCACTTT.

The chain joins TRBV27 to TRBJ1-5, with D maybe TRBD1 (6 bases). The CDR3 consists of 13 residues. From germline, CDR1 is MNHEY and CDR2 SMNVEV (reference sequence). Trimming left V 5 bases short and J 11 bases short, with 16 bases between. CDR3 DNA: TGTGCCAGCAGTACAAGGGGGATTTTGTCCCAGCATTTT. This sequence encodes CASSTRGILSQHF.

This clone was observed a few times. The V call is TRBV7-3, the J call TRBJ1-1; D ambiguous. The CDR3 contains 13 residues. Germline CDR1 reads SGHTA; CDR2 reads FQGTGA. Trimming stripped 1 base from V and 1 base from J, with 4 bases between. The CDR3 protein is CASSLIENTEAFF. In DNA form, the CDR3 reads TGTGCCAGCAGCTTAATTGAGAACACTGAAGCTTTCTTT. Drawing the rest from reference TRBV7-3 and TRBJ1-1, the complete variable domain is GAGVSQTPSNKVTEKGKYVELRCDPISGHTALYWYRQSLGQGPEFLIYFQGTGAADDSGLPNDRFFAVRPEGSVSTLKIQRTERGDSAVYLCASSLIENTEAFFGQGTRLTVV.